These 32 T cell receptor beta chains originate from one sample sequenced in a study of shared clonotypes between healthy human individuals. Repertoires were generated with immunoSEQ multiplex PCR, while TCRdb's copy carries only in-frame clones and drops some. The sample consists of roughly 2,000,000 clones, 90% to 95% of them appearing once. Terminally differentiated effector memory CD45RA+ cells were excluded from the naive CD8 cells, which were CD45RO-negative and positively selected for CCR7. Input material: naive CD8+ T cells from PBMCs. The receptor source for this set is a man between 18 and 29 years old in good health. Some clones in this sample may be carry-over from other donors' samples.

This clone was observed a few times. The rearrangement joins TRBV28 to TRBJ1-2; D remains unclear. There are 15 residues in the CDR3. V was trimmed by 6 bases and J by 5 bases, leaving 19 bases between them. Per the germline V gene, CDR1 is MDHEN and CDR2 is SYDVKM. This CDR3 reads CASRSEYLSVYGYTF. The CDR3, as DNA: TGTGCCAGCAGATCGGAATATCTCTCCGTTTATGGCTACACCTTC.

This chain connects TRBV10-2 to TRBJ2-7; TRBD1 might be the D (6 bases). CDR3 length: 14 amino acids. Trimming stripped 4 bases from V and 4 bases from J, with 14 bases between. Germline V lookup: CDR1 WSHSY, CDR2 SAAADI. CDR3 protein: CASSGGTSFYEQYF. The CDR3 region has the DNA TGCGCCAGCAGTGGAGGGACATCCTTTTACGAGCAGTACTTC.

This clone has only one observation. J is TRBJ2-7 and V is TRBV2; 12 bases fit TRBD2. The CDR3 is 15 residues long. Germline V gives CDR1 SNHLY, CDR2 FYNNEI. Germline trimming cut 6 bases from V and 3 bases from J; bases unmatched to any gene: 6. DNA of the CDR3: TGTGCCAGCAGGGGACCGGGACTAGCGGGCTACGAGCAGTACTTC. It specifies CASRGPGLAGYEQYF.

This clone has only one observation. The chain has TRBV10-2 and TRBJ2-7; D remains ambiguous. This CDR3 has 16 amino acids. Trimming shortened V by 5 bases and J by 3 bases, and 20 bases separated the two germline ends. Germline values: CDR1 WSHSY, CDR2 SAAADI. CDR3 loop: CASSTAFQVPYYEQYF. CDR3 in DNA: TGCGCCAGCAGTACTGCCTTTCAAGTACCTTACTACGAGCAGTACTTC.

This clone occurred a few times. The same CDR3 arises from other DNA sequences in this sample as well. The chain links TRBV7-9 to TRBJ2-5; D could derive from TRBD1 or TRBD2 (5 bases each). Trimming removed 5 bases at V and 5 bases at J, with 15 bases between. This CDR3 comprises 14 residues. Germline V gene sequence: CDR1 SEHNR, CDR2 FQNEAQ (reference sequence). Here the CDR3 reads CASSPQGRGETQYF. The CDR3 DNA is TGTGCCAGCAGCCCCCAGGGTCGCGGGGAGACCCAGTACTTC.

The table lists this clone with a count of one. The gene calls are TRBV28 and TRBJ2-7, with D possibly called TRBD1 or TRBD2 (5 bases each). V lost 6 bases and J lost 4, with 16 bases in between. CDR3 length: 14 amino acids. Germline CDR1 and CDR2: MDHEN and SYDVKM. The CDR3 nucleotides are TGTGCCAGCAGCGGGGCCGCTGGATGGTACGAGCAGTACTTC. Translating gives CASSGAAGWYEQYF. Supplemented by reference TRBV28 and TRBJ2-7, the full variable domain reads DVKVTQSSRYLVKRTGEKVFLECVQDMDHENMFWYRQDPGLGLRLIYFSYDVKMKEKGDIPEGYSVSREKKERFSLILESASTNQTSMYLCASSGAAGWYEQYFGPGTRLTVT.

In this sample, this clone turned up once. This chain joins TRBV5-6 and TRBJ1-1, with TRBD1 matching 8 bases. Unmatched junction bases numbered 3, after V lost 4 bases and J lost 1 base. Germline CDR1 and CDR2: SGHDT and YYEEEE. The CDR3 consists of 14 residues. This chain's CDR3 is CASSRDRGNTEAFF. In nucleotides, the CDR3 is TGTGCCAGCAGCCGCGACAGGGGGAACACTGAAGCTTTCTTT.

The chain recombines TRBV28 with TRBJ2-1, with 9 bases lining up with TRBD2. The length of the CDR3 is 15 residues. CDR1 is MDHEN and CDR2 is SYDVKM in the germline V gene. The ends lost 4 bases at V and 3 bases at J; junction bases unmatched: 4. This CDR3 reads CASSSHSGSYNEQFF. CDR3 DNA: TGTGCCAGCAGTTCACATAGCGGGAGCTACAATGAGCAGTTCTTC. Full variable domain (rest looked up from reference TRBV28 and TRBJ2-1): DVKVTQSSRYLVKRTGEKVFLECVQDMDHENMFWYRQDPGLGLRLIYFSYDVKMKEKGDIPEGYSVSREKKERFSLILESASTNQTSMYLCASSSHSGSYNEQFFGPGTRLTVL.

The chain recombines TRBV9 with TRBJ2-1, with D possibly being TRBD1 or TRBD2 (7 bases each). Germline loops: CDR1 SGDLS, CDR2 YYNGEE. CDR3 length: 18 amino acids. V lost 4 bases to trimming and J lost 7 bases, with 27 bases between them. CDR3 protein: CASSSHEGAGEGENEQFF. The CDR3 bases are TGTGCCAGCAGCTCCCACGAGGGGGCGGGAGAGGGAGAGAATGAGCAGTTCTTC.

This clone is a singleton in its sample. The chain combines TRBV28 with TRBJ1-3; the match to TRBD1 covers 9 bases. CDR1 MDHEN and CDR2 SYDVKM come from the germline V gene. This CDR3 region has 14 residues. Trimming at V came to 11 bases and at J to 0 bases, leaving 5 bases not matched to a gene. The CDR3 spells CAGGQGNSGNTIYF. As DNA, the CDR3 is TGTGCCGGCGGACAGGGGAACTCTGGAAACACCATATATTTT.

The CDR3 spells CASSGLSIEQFF. CDR3 coding DNA: TGTGCCAGCAGCGGGCTTAGCATCGAGCAGTTCTTC. The chain employs TRBV9 and TRBJ2-1; D gene unclear. The ends were cut back, 3 bases at V and 10 bases at J, with 11 bases in the middle. The germline gives CDR1 SGDLS, CDR2 YYNGEE. This CDR3 is built from 12 residues.

The count of this clone is one. The V gene is TRBV10-3, the J gene TRBJ1-1; 7 nucleotides align to TRBD1. J lost 1 base, V lost 2 bases, and 7 bases had no gene match. This CDR3 has 16 amino acids. In germline, CDR1 is ENHRY, CDR2 SYGVKD. The DNA for the CDR3 is TGTGCCATCAGTGAGGGCAGTTGGACAGGGAACACTGAAGCTTTCTTT. It is translated as CAISEGSWTGNTEAFF.

The J gene is TRBJ2-7, the V gene TRBV27; 8 bases are a match to TRBD2. This CDR3 has 14 amino acids. V was pared by 2 bases and J by 6 bases, with 6 bases of the junction left unmatched. The germline V gene encodes CDR1 MNHEY and CDR2 SMNVEV (reference sequence). For the CDR3, the DNA is TGTGCCAGCAGTTTAACGGGAGGGCCCAGCGAGCAGTACTTC. It is translated as CASSLTGGPSEQYF.

V and J are TRBV30 and TRBJ2-7, with D perhaps matching TRBD1 (6 bases). Germline CDR1 reads GTSNPN; CDR2 reads SVGIG (reference sequence). The CDR3 totals 14 residues. Here the CDR3 reads CVSFSQGKSYEQYF. The CDR3 coding sequence is TGTGTGAGCTTTTCCCAGGGGAAATCCTACGAGCAGTACTTC.

For this clone: In the same sample, other DNA sequences code for this CDR3. V usage is TRBV7-7 and J usage is TRBJ2-5; 8 nucleotides align to TRBD1. CDR3 length: 15 amino acids. Germline V lookup: CDR1 SSHAT, CDR2 FNYEAQ (reference sequence). With 5 bases clipped from V and 3 bases from J, the junction kept 8 bases outside the gene matches. CDR3: CASSPGQGGKETQYF. CDR3 coding DNA: TGTGCCAGCAGCCCTGGACAGGGTGGGAAAGAGACCCAGTACTTC.

This clone was detected a few times. The CDR3 protein is CAPGTGELFF. The CDR3 bases are TGTGCCCCTGGCACCGGGGAGCTGTTTTTT. The chain links TRBV21-1 to TRBJ2-2. TRBV21-1 is annotated as a pseudogene. CDR3 size: 10 residues.

V and J are TRBV9 and TRBJ1-2, with a weak D call TRBD1 (6 bases). V was cut by 0 bases and J by 2 bases, with 17 bases left in between. The germline V gene encodes CDR1 SGDLS and CDR2 YYNGEE. The CDR3 length is 17 residues. The CDR3 DNA reads as TGTGCCAGCAGCGTAGCGTTGGAGGACAGAGGGAACTATGGCTACACCTTC. This sequence encodes CASSVALEDRGNYGYTF.

The CDR3 here is CASSSRDRGPAVETQYF. The CDR3 DNA reads TGTGCCAGCAGTTCTCGGGACAGGGGGCCCGCGGTTGAGACCCAGTACTTC. The chain is built from TRBV27 and TRBJ2-5, with 12 bases matching TRBD1. There are 17 residues in the CDR3. Germline lookup yields CDR1 MNHEY and CDR2 SMNVEV (reference sequence). V lost 4 bases, J lost 5 bases, and 11 bases stayed unmatched.

The gene calls are TRBV25-1 and TRBJ2-1; D not certain. Germline CDR1 MGHDK, CDR2 SYGVNS. The V gene lost 8 bases and the J gene lost 3 bases, with 11 bases spanning the gap. This CDR3 is 13 amino acids long. CDR3 coding DNA: TGTGCCAGCGGCCGAAAAAACTACAATGAGCAGTTCTTC. It codes for CASGRKNYNEQFF.

The chain links TRBV5-4 to TRBJ2-1, with D possibly called TRBD1 or TRBD2 (6 bases each). Germline V gives CDR1 SGHNT, CDR2 YYREEE (reference sequence). The length of the CDR3 is 14 residues. Deletions cut 4 bases from V and 7 bases from J, with 15 bases between. CDR3 in amino acids: CASSLTRGWNEQFF. CDR3 nucleotide sequence: TGTGCCAGCAGCCTGACTAGGGGGTGGAATGAGCAGTTCTTC.

The chain carries TRBV13 and TRBJ1-2, with D possibly matching TRBD1 (6 bases). Germline V gene lookup returns CDR1 PRHDT and CDR2 FYEKMQ (reference sequence). The germline V and J ends were trimmed by 5 bases and 6 bases, with 16 bases remaining between them. The CDR3 sequence is 14 residues long. The CDR3 is CASSPSTGHDGYTF. CDR3 coding DNA: TGTGCCAGCAGCCCTTCCACGGGACACGATGGCTACACCTTC.

The table lists this clone with a count of one. This chain joins TRBV27 and TRBJ2-7, with TRBD1 identical over 8 bases. The junction had 11 bases not matched to a gene; V was cut back by 3 bases and J by 7 bases. Germline CDR1 and CDR2: MNHEY and SMNVEV (reference sequence). This CDR3 is 15 amino acids long. The CDR3 region has the DNA TGTGCCAGCAGTTTTTTGCGTCAGGGGGCGAGGGAGCAGTACTTC. It is translated as CASSFLRQGAREQYF.

In its sample, this clone was seen once. The gene calls are TRBV11-2 and TRBJ2-1; D is unresolved. Deletions cut 3 bases from V and 0 bases from J, with 9 bases between. CDR1 and CDR2 from the germline V gene are SGHAT and FQNNGV. The CDR3 is made up of 15 amino acids. CDR3 region: CASSFGRSSYNEQFF. The CDR3 coding sequence is TGTGCCAGCAGCTTCGGCCGGAGCTCCTACAATGAGCAGTTCTTC.

The V and J genes are TRBV11-2 and TRBJ2-1; 9 bases line up with TRBD2. The germline gives CDR1 SGHAT, CDR2 FQNNGV. With 3 bases clipped from V and 3 bases from J, the junction kept 3 bases outside the gene matches. CDR3 size: 15 residues. The CDR3 protein is CASSFSGSGYNEQFF. The CDR3 DNA reads as TGTGCCAGCAGCTTTAGCGGGAGTGGCTACAATGAGCAGTTCTTC.

This sequence joins TRBV19 and TRBJ1-1; 9 positions agree with TRBD1. The CDR3 totals 14 residues. The V gene's germline CDR1 is LNHDA and CDR2 SQIVND (reference sequence). V was clipped by 6 bases and J by 5 bases; unmatched bases: 7. CDR3 residues: CASSAGTGLTEAFF. The CDR3 nucleotides read TGTGCCAGTAGCGCCGGGACAGGGTTGACTGAAGCTTTCTTT.

This clone was picked up one time. The chain carries TRBV13 and TRBJ2-7; D gene unclear. The germline V gene has CDR1 PRHDT and CDR2 FYEKMQ (reference sequence). Trimming cost V 0 bases and J 1 base, with 10 bases left between them. CDR3 size: 15 residues. The CDR3 spells CASSLGGSASYEQYF. The CDR3 DNA reads TGTGCCAGCAGCTTAGGCGGCTCCGCTTCCTACGAGCAGTACTTC.

This clone was counted only a few times. The chain carries TRBV28 and TRBJ1-3, with a weak D call TRBD1 (5 bases). Germline CDR1 MDHEN, CDR2 SYDVKM. The V gene lost 3 bases and the J gene lost 2 bases, with 8 bases spanning the gap. This CDR3 has 14 amino acids. CDR3 DNA: TGTGCCAGCAGTTTGGCAGGGACTGGAAACACCATATATTTT. Translation gives CASSLAGTGNTIYF.

V is TRBV28 and J is TRBJ1-1, with D possibly matching TRBD1 (5 bases). V was trimmed by 6 bases and J by 10 bases, leaving 24 bases between them. Germline CDR1 and CDR2: MDHEN and SYDVKM. This CDR3 has 15 residues. CDR3 sequence (DNA): TGTGCCAGCAGGAAGCTCAGGGACCTGATCCTCGGAGCTTTCTTT. Its translation: CASRKLRDLILGAFF.

This clone was counted only a few times. V is TRBV6-5 and J is TRBJ1-4; tentative D call: TRBD1 (6 bases). Trimming removed 1 base at V and 4 bases at J, with 10 bases between. Germline V gives CDR1 MNHEY, CDR2 SVGAGI. CDR3 length: 15 amino acids. CDR3 protein: CASSYFGRGNEKLFF. The CDR3 DNA reads TGTGCCAGCAGTTACTTCGGCAGGGGTAATGAAAAACTGTTTTTT.

This chain links TRBV7-8 with TRBJ1-5, with unresolved D. From germline, CDR1 is SGHVS and CDR2 FQNEAQ. Deletions cut 3 bases from V and 3 bases from J, with 9 bases between. This CDR3 comprises 14 residues. This CDR3 reads CASSFSRDNQPQHF. The CDR3 nucleotides are TGTGCCAGCAGCTTTTCACGGGACAATCAGCCCCAGCATTTT.

This clone was seen just once. V gene TRBV28 combines with J gene TRBJ2-7; 8 positions agree with TRBD1. This CDR3 contains 15 residues. Looked up from germline, CDR1 is MDHEN and CDR2 is SYDVKM. Unmatched junction bases numbered 8, after V lost 5 bases and J lost 2 bases. The CDR3 coding sequence is TGTGCCAGCAGTCTCTACAGGGGGTCTCCCTACGAGCAGTACTTC. The encoded protein is CASSLYRGSPYEQYF.

J is TRBJ1-4 and V is TRBV9; D unresolved. The germline CDR1 and CDR2 sequences are SGDLS and YYNGEE. The CDR3 is 12 residues long. V lost 1 base to trimming and J lost 7 bases, with 5 bases between them. CDR3 sequence (DNA): TGTGCCAGCAGCGTAATGGGTGAAAAACTGTTTTTT. This encodes CASSVMGEKLFF.